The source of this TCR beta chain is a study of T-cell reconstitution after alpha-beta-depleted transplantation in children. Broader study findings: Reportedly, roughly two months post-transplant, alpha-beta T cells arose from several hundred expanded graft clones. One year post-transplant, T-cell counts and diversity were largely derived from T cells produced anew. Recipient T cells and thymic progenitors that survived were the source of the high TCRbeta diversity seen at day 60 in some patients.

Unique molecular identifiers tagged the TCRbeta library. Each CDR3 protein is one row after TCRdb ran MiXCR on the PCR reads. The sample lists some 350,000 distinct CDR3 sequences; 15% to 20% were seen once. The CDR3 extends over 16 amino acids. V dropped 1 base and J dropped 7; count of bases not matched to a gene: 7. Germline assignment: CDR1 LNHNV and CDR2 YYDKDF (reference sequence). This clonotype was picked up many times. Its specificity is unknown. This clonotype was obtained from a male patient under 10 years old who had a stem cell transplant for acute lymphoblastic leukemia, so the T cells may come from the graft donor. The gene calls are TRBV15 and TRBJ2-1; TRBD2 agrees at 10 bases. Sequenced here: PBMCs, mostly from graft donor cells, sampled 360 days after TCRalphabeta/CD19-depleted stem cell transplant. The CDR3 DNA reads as TGTGCCACCAGCAGAGGAGCGGGAGGGCCAAAAAATGAGCAGTTCTTC. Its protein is CATSRGAGGPKNEQFF. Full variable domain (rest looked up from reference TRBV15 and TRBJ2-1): DAMVIQNPRYQVTQFGKPVTLSCSQTLNHNVMYWYQQKSSQAPKLLFHYYDKDFNNEADTPDNFQSRRPNTSFCFLDIRSPGLGDTAMYLCATSRGAGGPKNEQFFGPGTRLTVL.